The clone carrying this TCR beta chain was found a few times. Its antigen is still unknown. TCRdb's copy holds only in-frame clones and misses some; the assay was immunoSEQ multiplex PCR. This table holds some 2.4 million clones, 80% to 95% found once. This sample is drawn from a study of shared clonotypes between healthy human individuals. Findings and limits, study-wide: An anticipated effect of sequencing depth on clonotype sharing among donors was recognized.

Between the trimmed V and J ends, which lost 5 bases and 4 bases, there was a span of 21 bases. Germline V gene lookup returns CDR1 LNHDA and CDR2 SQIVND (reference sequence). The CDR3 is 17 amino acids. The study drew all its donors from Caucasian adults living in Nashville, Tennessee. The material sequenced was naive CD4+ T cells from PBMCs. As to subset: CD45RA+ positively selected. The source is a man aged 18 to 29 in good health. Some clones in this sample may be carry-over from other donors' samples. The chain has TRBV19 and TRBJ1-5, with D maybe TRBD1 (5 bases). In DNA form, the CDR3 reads TGTGCCAGTAGTTCGACCGGACACCTTCGGGCTAATCAGCCCCAGCATTTT. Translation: CASSSTGHLRANQPQHF. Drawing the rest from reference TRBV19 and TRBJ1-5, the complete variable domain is DGGITQSPKYLFRKEGQNVTLSCEQNLNHDAMYWYRQDPGQGLRLIYYSQIVNDFQKGDIAEGYSVSREKKESFPLTVTSAQKNPTAFYLCASSSTGHLRANQPQHFGDGTRLSIL.